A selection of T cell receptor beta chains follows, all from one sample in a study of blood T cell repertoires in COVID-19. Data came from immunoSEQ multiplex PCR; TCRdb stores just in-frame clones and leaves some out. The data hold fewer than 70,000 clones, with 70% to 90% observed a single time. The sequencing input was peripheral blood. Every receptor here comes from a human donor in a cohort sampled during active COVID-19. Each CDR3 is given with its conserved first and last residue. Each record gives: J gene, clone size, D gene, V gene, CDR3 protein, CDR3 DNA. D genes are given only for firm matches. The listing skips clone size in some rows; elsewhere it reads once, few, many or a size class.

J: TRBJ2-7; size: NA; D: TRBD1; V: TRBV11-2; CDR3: CASSLEGQRYEQYF; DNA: TGTGCCAGCAGCTTAGAGGGACAGCGCTACGAGCAGTACTTC
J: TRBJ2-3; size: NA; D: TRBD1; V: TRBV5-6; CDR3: CASSLGPPGQGSDTQYF; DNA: TGTGCCAGCAGCTTGGGGCCACCGGGACAGGGATCAGATACGCAGTATTTT
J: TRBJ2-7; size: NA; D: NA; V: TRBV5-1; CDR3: CASAWGQGYEQYF; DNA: TGCGCCAGCGCATGGGGCCAAGGCTACGAGCAGTACTTC
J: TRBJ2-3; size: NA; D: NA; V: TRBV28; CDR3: CASFIQGRTDTQYF; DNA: TGTGCCAGCTTCATACAGGGTCGCACAGATACGCAGTATTTT
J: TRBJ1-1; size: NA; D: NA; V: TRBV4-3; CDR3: CASSHLATGDEAFF; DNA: TGCGCCAGCAGCCACTTGGCAACCGGGGATGAAGCTTTCTTT
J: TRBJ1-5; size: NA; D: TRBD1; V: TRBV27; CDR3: CASSLSDRGFQPQHF; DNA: TGTGCCAGCAGTTTATCGGACAGGGGCTTTCAGCCCCAGCATTTT
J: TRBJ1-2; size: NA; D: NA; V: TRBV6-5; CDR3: CASSYTTGTYYGYTF; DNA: TGTGCCAGCAGTTACACCACAGGGACCTACTATGGCTACACCTTC
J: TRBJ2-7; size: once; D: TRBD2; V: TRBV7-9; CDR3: CASSPRLAPYEQYF; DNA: TGTGCCAGCAGCCCACGACTAGCGCCCTACGAGCAGTACTTC
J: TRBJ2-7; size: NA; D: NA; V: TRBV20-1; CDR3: CSASLASPYEQYF; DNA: TGCAGTGCTAGTTTGGCCAGTCCCTACGAGCAGTACTTC
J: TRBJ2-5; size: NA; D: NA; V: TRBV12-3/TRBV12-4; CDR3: CASSPLSRETQYF; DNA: TGTGCCAGCAGTCCGTTGTCCCGGGAGACCCAGTACTTC
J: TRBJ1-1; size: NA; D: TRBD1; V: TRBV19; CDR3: CASSAGQVNTEAFF; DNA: TGTGCCAGTAGCGCGGGACAGGTGAACACTGAAGCTTTCTTT
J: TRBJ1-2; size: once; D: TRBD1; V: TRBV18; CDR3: CASQDRGRRSYTF; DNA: TGTGCCAGCCAGGACAGGGGGCGGAGGAGCTACACCTTC
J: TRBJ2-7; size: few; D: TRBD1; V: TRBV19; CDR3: CASSAPGSGQATYEQYF; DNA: TGTGCCAGTAGTGCACCGGGCTCGGGACAGGCAACCTACGAGCAGTACTTC
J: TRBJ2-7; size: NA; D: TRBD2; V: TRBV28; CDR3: CASSGGLAGVSYEQYF; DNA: TGTGCCAGCAGTGGTGGACTAGCGGGAGTCTCCTACGAGCAGTACTTC
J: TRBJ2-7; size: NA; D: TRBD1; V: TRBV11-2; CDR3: CASSLVGTGADEQYF; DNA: TGTGCCAGCAGCTTAGTGGGGACAGGGGCGGACGAGCAGTACTTC
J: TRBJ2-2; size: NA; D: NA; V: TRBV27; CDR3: CASSLYGMAGELFF; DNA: TGTGCCAGCAGTTTATACGGTATGGCCGGGGAGCTGTTTTTT
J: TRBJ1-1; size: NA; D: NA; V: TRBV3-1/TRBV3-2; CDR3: CASTEGGGTEAFF; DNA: TGTGCCAGCACAGAGGGCGGAGGGACTGAAGCTTTCTTT
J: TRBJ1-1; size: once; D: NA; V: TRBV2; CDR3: CASTQGNTEAFF; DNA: TGTGCCAGCACGCAGGGGAACACTGAAGCTTTCTTT
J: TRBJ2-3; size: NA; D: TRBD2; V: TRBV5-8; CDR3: CASSIGLAGEVDTQYF; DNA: TGTGCCAGCAGCATCGGACTAGCGGGAGAGGTAGATACGCAGTATTTT
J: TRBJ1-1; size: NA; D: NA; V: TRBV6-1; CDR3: CASSERIFVGGRTEAFF; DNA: TGTGCCAGCAGTGAAAGAATATTCGTGGGGGGGCGGACTGAAGCTTTCTTT
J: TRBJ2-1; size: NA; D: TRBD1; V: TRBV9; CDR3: CASSVEGTGGYNEQFF; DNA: TGTGCCAGCAGCGTAGAGGGGACAGGGGGGTACAATGAGCAGTTCTTC
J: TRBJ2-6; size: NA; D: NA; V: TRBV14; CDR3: CASSRGFAGANVLTF; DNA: TGTGCCAGCAGCCGAGGGTTCGCCGGGGCCAACGTCCTGACTTTC
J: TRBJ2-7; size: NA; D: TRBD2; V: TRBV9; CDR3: CASSLTSGGREQYF; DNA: TGTGCCAGCAGCCTAACTAGCGGGGGGAGGGAGCAGTACTTC
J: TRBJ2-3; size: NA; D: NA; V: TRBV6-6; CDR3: CASTEAEITDTQYF; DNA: TGTGCCAGCACCGAGGCAGAGATCACAGATACGCAGTATTTT
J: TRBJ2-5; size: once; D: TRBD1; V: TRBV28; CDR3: CASSSPGTGGETQYF; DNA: TGTGCCAGCAGCTCCCCCGGGACAGGGGGAGAGACCCAGTACTTC
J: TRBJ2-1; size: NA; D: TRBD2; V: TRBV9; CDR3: CASSVFTPHSGLRDDEQFF; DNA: TGTGCCAGCAGCGTATTTACCCCCCATAGCGGGCTGAGAGATGATGAGCAGTTCTTC
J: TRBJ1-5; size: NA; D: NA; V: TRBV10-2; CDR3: CASNEQGAQPQHF; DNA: TGCGCCAGCAACGAACAGGGAGCACAGCCCCAGCATTTT
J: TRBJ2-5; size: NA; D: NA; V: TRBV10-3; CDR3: CAISVGGRETQYF; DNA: TGTGCCATCAGCGTCGGGGGGCGGGAGACCCAGTACTTC
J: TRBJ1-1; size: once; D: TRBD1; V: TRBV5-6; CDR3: CASNAMDRTNTEAFF; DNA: TGTGCCAGCAACGCAATGGACAGGACGAACACTGAAGCTTTCTTT
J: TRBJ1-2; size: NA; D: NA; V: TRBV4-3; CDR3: CASSQVFGGNYGYTF; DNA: TGCGCCAGCAGCCAAGTCTTCGGGGGAAACTATGGCTACACCTTC
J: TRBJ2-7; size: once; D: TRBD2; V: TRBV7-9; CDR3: CASMTSGEYEQYF; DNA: TGTGCCAGCATGACTAGCGGGGAGTACGAGCAGTACTTC
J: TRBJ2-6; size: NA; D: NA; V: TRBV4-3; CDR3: CASSQETGSSGANVLTF; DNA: TGCGCCAGCAGCCAAGAGACAGGCTCCTCTGGGGCCAACGTCCTGACTTTC
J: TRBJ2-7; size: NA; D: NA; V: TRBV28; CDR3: CASSLNSYEQYF; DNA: TGTGCCAGCAGTTTAAACAGCTACGAGCAGTACTTC
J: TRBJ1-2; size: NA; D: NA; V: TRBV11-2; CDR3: CASSPAVGRYYTF; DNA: TGTGCCAGCAGCCCTGCGGTGGGGCGATACTACACCTTC
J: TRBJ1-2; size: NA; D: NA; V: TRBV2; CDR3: CASTDSFYGYTF; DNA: TGTGCCAGTACAGACAGTTTCTATGGCTACACCTTC
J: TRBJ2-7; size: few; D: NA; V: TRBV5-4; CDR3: CASSSEDRIEQYF; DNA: TGTGCCAGCAGCTCTGAAGACAGGATTGAGCAGTACTTC
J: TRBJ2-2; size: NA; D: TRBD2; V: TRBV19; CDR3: CASSISPTSGPNTGELFF; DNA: TGTGCCAGTAGTATCTCCCCTACTAGCGGCCCGAACACCGGGGAGCTGTTTTTT
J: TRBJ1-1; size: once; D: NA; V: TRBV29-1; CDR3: CSVVTGWGTEAFF; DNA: TGCAGCGTTGTAACAGGTTGGGGCACTGAAGCTTTCTTT
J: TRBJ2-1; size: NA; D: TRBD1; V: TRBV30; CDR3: CAWKRGGTGVGEQFF; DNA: TGTGCCTGGAAGAGAGGCGGGACAGGGGTCGGGGAGCAGTTCTTC
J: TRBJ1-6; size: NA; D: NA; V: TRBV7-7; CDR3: CASSLGGPGSNSPLHF; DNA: TGTGCTAGCAGCTTAGGAGGTCCGGGATCTAATTCACCCCTCCACTTT
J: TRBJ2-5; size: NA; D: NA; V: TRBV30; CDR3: CAWSGSPRGETQYF; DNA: TGTGCCTGGAGTGGGTCCCCCCGGGGGGAGACCCAGTACTTC
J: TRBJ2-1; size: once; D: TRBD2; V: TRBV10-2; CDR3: CASSEPTGTSEDEQFF; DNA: TGCGCCAGCAGTGAGCCTACCGGGACTAGCGAGGATGAGCAGTTCTTC
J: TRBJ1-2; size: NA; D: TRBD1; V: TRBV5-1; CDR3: CASSFLTGENGYTF; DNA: TGCGCCAGCAGCTTTTTGACAGGGGAAAATGGCTACACCTTC
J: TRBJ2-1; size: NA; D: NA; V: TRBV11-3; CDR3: CASSLAQGGMVQFF; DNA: TGTGCCAGCAGCTTAGCTCAGGGGGGAATGGTGCAGTTCTTC
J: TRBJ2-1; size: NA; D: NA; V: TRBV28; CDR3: CASSPRVGFVSNEQFF; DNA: TGTGCCAGCAGTCCCCGGGTAGGTTTTGTGTCCAATGAGCAGTTCTTC
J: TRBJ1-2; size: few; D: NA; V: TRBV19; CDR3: CASTLSGGIGYTF; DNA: TGTGCCAGTACCCTATCAGGAGGGATTGGCTACACCTTC